These T cell receptor beta chains were read from a single sample in a study of CD8+ T cells in alopecia areata. Method: immunoSEQ multiplex PCR; TCRdb's copy keeps in-frame clones and lacks some. The sample has tens of thousands of clones, around 42% seen once. Source: CD8+ T cells sorted from blood, taken at approximately week 36, from a patient treated with tofacitinib. The receptor source for this set is a human donor with alopecia areata. Both conserved end residues are part of each CDR3. The D gene is left open where the match is weak. Size is stated for part of the rows, as once, few or many counts, or as a class when the clone is expanded.

TRBD2 | . | TRBJ2-5 | TRBV7-2 | TGTGCCAGCAGTACCCTTAGCGGGAGGGCGGATGAGACCCAGTACTTC | CASSTLSGRADETQYF
. | . | TRBJ1-1 | TRBV27 | TGTGCCAGCAGTTTACGGGAGAACACTGAAGCTTTCTTT | CASSLRENTEAFF
. | few | TRBJ2-1 | TRBV30 | TGTGCCTGGAGTGCCCCTTACCCCGGAAAGCTCTACAATGAGCAGTTCTTC | CAWSAPYPGKLYNEQFF
. | . | TRBJ1-5 | TRBV7-2 | TGTGCCAGCAGCTTAGCGGGGGATCGCAATCAGCCCCAGCATTTT | CASSLAGDRNQPQHF
. | . | TRBJ2-3 | TRBV29-1 | TGCAGCGTTGAAGATCTCGGAAGCACAGATACGCAGTATTTT | CSVEDLGSTDTQYF
TRBD1 | . | TRBJ1-4 | TRBV29-1 | TGCAGCGTTGACAATGGACAGGGAAATGAAAAACTGTTTTTT | CSVDNGQGNEKLFF
. | . | TRBJ2-7 | TRBV27 | TGTGCCAGCAGCTCCCGGGTCTCCTACGAGCAGTACTTC | CASSSRVSYEQYF
TRBD2 | . | TRBJ2-1 | TRBV29-1 | TGCAGTGTGGGGGGCGTAGCGGGAGGAGGATACAATGAGCAGTTCTTC | CSVGGVAGGGYNEQFF
TRBD2 | few | TRBJ2-1 | TRBV7-9 | TGTGCCAGCAGCGTCACTAGCGCCGTTAATGAGCAGTTCTTC | CASSVTSAVNEQFF
. | few | TRBJ2-7 | TRBV29-1 | TGCAGCGTGGCCGGGGTAGATGGTACCTACGAGCAGTACTTC | CSVAGVDGTYEQYF
TRBD2 | once | TRBJ2-1 | TRBV11-2 | TGTGCCAGCAGCTTAGGGGGAGGGCGCAATGAGCAGTTCTTC | CASSLGGGRNEQFF
. | . | TRBJ2-7 | TRBV29-1 | TGCAGCGTTGGGATGAGGAAGGAAGGCCCCCCTAGAGAGCAGTACTTC | CSVGMRKEGPPREQYF
TRBD1 | . | TRBJ2-3 | TRBV29-1 | TGCAGCGTTGATCCAGGGGGCGTAGATACGCAGTATTTT | CSVDPGGVDTQYF
TRBD2 | . | TRBJ2-2 | TRBV29-1 | TGCAGCGTTGTGGTTCCGGGACTAGCCCTAAGGGGGACCGGGGAGCTGTTTTTT | CSVVVPGLALRGTGELFF